What follows are 24 T cell receptor beta chains derived from one specimen sequenced in a study of identical twins. TCRdb analysed the 5' RACE reads with MiXCR anew, one entry per CDR3 protein. This sample has approximately 690,000 distinct CDR3 sequences, with around 5.7% found just once. What was sequenced was naive T cells sorted from blood. The receptor set was obtained from a man aged 18 to 30 in good health.

This clonotype was picked up many times. The chain uses TRBV5-1 and TRBJ2-7; 7 positions match TRBD2. The CDR3 spans 15 residues. CDR1 and CDR2 from the germline V gene are SGHRS and YFSETQ. V gave up 0 bases and J gave up 4 bases; unmatched junction bases: 7. The CDR3 region has the DNA TGCGCCAGCAGCTTGGGCGGGAGCCCTGTGTACGAGCAGTACTTC. As protein: CASSLGGSPVYEQYF.

This clonotype has a count of ten or more. The genes are TRBV9 and TRBJ2-2; the D gene could be TRBD1 or TRBD2 (5 bases each). From germline, CDR1 is SGDLS and CDR2 YYNGEE. V was shortened by 4 bases and J by 3 bases, with 13 bases between the two germline ends. CDR3 length: 15 residues. The CDR3 region is CASSSRLGDTGELFF. Written as DNA, the CDR3 is TGTGCCAGCAGCTCCCGGTTGGGGGACACCGGGGAGCTGTTTTTT.

This clonotype was observed many times. The chain uses TRBV28 and TRBJ2-7, with a tentative D call TRBD2 (6 bases). CDR1 and CDR2 from the germline V gene are MDHEN and SYDVKM. The CDR3 is made up of 15 amino acids. V was clipped by 5 bases and J by 2 bases, with 16 bases between them. CDR3: CASSGTATTAYEQYV. In DNA, the CDR3 is TGTGCCAGCAGTGGGACTGCCACAACCGCCTACGAGCAGTACGTC.

This clonotype has ten or more counts. The chain is built from TRBV29-1 and TRBJ2-1, with D unresolved. Trimming took off 5 bases at V and 0 bases at J, with 8 bases between the two ends. The CDR3 sequence is 13 residues long. The V gene's germline CDR1 is SQVTM and CDR2 ANQGSEA. The CDR3 nucleotides read TGCAGCGTTCAGGTTAGCTCCTACAATGAGCAGTTCTTC. This sequence encodes CSVQVSSYNEQFF.

In its sample, this clonotype was seen many times. The CDR3 region is CATGTSGSPWQFF. The CDR3 DNA reads as TGTGCCACCGGGACTAGCGGGAGTCCTTGGCAGTTCTTC. V gene TRBV28 combines with J gene TRBJ2-1; 14 nucleotides line up with TRBD2. V was clipped by 10 bases and J by 12 bases; unmatched bases: 8. The CDR3 covers 13 residues. Germline assignment: CDR1 MDHEN and CDR2 SYDVKM.

J is TRBJ2-2 and V is TRBV12-3 or TRBV12-4; TRBD1 agrees at 8 bases. The CDR3 consists of 15 residues. The V and J ends lost 5 bases and 4 bases, in that order; junction bases with no gene match: 6. The DNA of the CDR3 is TGTGCCAGCAGTACACGGGACAGGATCACCGGGGAGCTGTTTTTT. Translation gives CASSTRDRITGELFF.

The CDR3 region has the DNA TGTGCCAGCCGGTTCAGGGACAGCGAAAACACCGGGGAGCTGTTTTTT. Its protein product is CASRFRDSENTGELFF. The chain couples TRBV6-1 to TRBJ2-2, with TRBD1 matching over 7 bases. CDR3 length: 16 residues. Germline CDR1 is MNHNS and CDR2 is SASEGT. V lost 8 bases to trimming and J lost 2 bases; unmatched junction nucleotides: 11.

The sample holds a few counts of this clonotype. This rearrangement joins TRBV5-5 to TRBJ2-5; a possible D gene is TRBD1 (6 bases). Looked up from germline, CDR1 is SGHKS and CDR2 is YYEKEE (reference sequence). Trimming stripped 4 bases from V and 1 base from J, with 14 bases between. The CDR3 spans 15 residues. The CDR3 is CASSHDTGTQETQYF. The CDR3 DNA reads as TGTGCCAGCAGCCACGACACAGGGACCCAAGAGACCCAGTACTTC.

This clonotype was picked up many times. The chain recombines TRBV20-1 with TRBJ2-2; D may be TRBD2 (5 bases). The CDR3 has 12 amino acids. Germline V gene lookup returns CDR1 DFQATT and CDR2 SNEGSKA (reference sequence). Trimming removed 3 bases at V and 4 bases at J, with 6 bases between. CDR3 in amino acids: CSASRGTGELFF. In DNA, the CDR3 is TGCAGTGCTAGTCGGGGCACCGGGGAGCTGTTTTTT.

The rearrangement uses TRBV12-3 or TRBV12-4 and TRBJ1-5; D unclear. The germline V and J ends were trimmed by 4 bases and 7 bases, with 14 bases remaining between them. The CDR3 covers 14 residues. For the CDR3, the DNA is TGTGCCAGCAGTTCCGGTTCGGCTGGGCAGCCCCAGCATTTT. It yields the protein CASSSGSAGQPQHF.

In this sample, this clonotype turned up many times. The gene calls are TRBV20-1 and TRBJ1-1; tentative D call: TRBD1 (5 bases). The V gene's germline CDR1 is DFQATT and CDR2 SNEGSKA (reference sequence). This CDR3 is built from 13 residues. V lost 2 bases and J lost 1, with 8 bases in between. Written as DNA, the CDR3 is TGCAGTGCTAGACCGAGGGGGAACACTGAAGCTTTCTTT. Its translation is CSARPRGNTEAFF.

The chain recombines TRBV6-2 or TRBV6-3 with TRBJ2-6; D not resolved. The CDR3 has 17 amino acids. Trimming removed 4 bases from V and 4 bases from J, with 17 bases in between. Germline values: CDR1 MNHEY, CDR2 SVGEGT. This CDR3 reads CASSWGTLGSGANVLTF. The CDR3 DNA is TGTGCCAGCAGTTGGGGAACCCTAGGGTCCGGGGCCAACGTCCTGACTTTC.

The sample holds many counts of this clonotype. This chain links TRBV2 with TRBJ2-5; possibly TRBD1 for D (6 bases). From germline, CDR1 is SNHLY and CDR2 FYNNEI. Deletions cut 3 bases from V and 13 bases from J, with 12 bases between. This CDR3 contains 11 residues. Written as DNA, the CDR3 is TGTGCCAGCAGTGAGGACAGTGTTTGGTACTTC. Amino acid sequence: CASSEDSVWYF. Filled out from reference TRBV2 and TRBJ2-5, the complete variable domain reads EPEVTQTPSHQVTQMGQEVILRCVPISNHLYFYWYRQILGQKVEFLVSFYNNEISEKSEIFDDQFSVERPDGSNFTLKIRSTKLEDSAMYFCASSEDSVWYFGPGTRLLVL.

Ten or more counts support this clonotype. The chain couples TRBV24-1 to TRBJ2-3, with 9 bases that match TRBD1. V dropped 6 bases and J dropped 10; count of bases not matched to a gene: 4. Germline V lookup: CDR1 KGHDR, CDR2 SFDVKD. The CDR3 extends over 12 amino acids. CDR3: CATSSTGGPQYF. The CDR3 DNA reads TGTGCCACCAGTTCAACAGGGGGCCCGCAGTATTTT.

This clonotype was seen ten or more times. CDR3 DNA sequence: TGCGCCAGCAGCTTGGCCCAGGGGCAAGAGACCCAGTACTTC. Protein product: CASSLAQGQETQYF. The rearrangement links TRBV5-1 to TRBJ2-5; perhaps TRBD1 as D (6 bases). Trimming took 0 bases from V and 2 from J, leaving 8 bases between them. This CDR3 spans 14 amino acids. Germline assignment: CDR1 SGHRS and CDR2 YFSETQ.

This clonotype has at least ten counts. This chain joins TRBV20-1 and TRBJ1-5; no definite D call. Per germline, CDR1 DFQATT and CDR2 SNEGSKA (reference sequence). The CDR3 is 12 amino acids. V shed 0 bases and J shed 8 bases, with 8 bases lying between them. The CDR3 is CSARDTGEPQHF. Here the CDR3 DNA reads TGCAGTGCTAGAGATACTGGGGAGCCCCAGCATTTT.

This clonotype was counted ten times or more. J is TRBJ2-5 and V is TRBV28; D is possibly TRBD2 (6 bases). Germline V gene data show CDR1 as MDHEN and CDR2 as SYDVKM. This CDR3 spans 16 amino acids. The V end was cut by 2 bases, the J end by 1 base, with 14 bases between. The CDR3 is CASSLGRGPSQETQYF. CDR3 DNA sequence: TGTGCCAGCAGTTTAGGGCGGGGCCCTTCCCAAGAGACCCAGTACTTC.

The CDR3 nucleotides are TGCGCCAGCAGCCAGGCGGGAGTGCGGGAGACCCAGTACTTC. Translation gives CASSQAGVRETQYF. This rearrangement joins TRBV5-1 to TRBJ2-5, with 7 bases matching TRBD2. Germline assignment: CDR1 SGHRS and CDR2 YFSETQ. The ends lost 4 bases at V and 5 bases at J; junction bases unmatched: 8. This CDR3 is built from 14 residues.

The chain joins TRBV12-3 or TRBV12-4 to TRBJ1-2; D ambiguous. The CDR3 consists of 13 residues. The V end lost 8 bases, the J end lost 3 bases, and 13 bases lay between the germline ends. In nucleotides, the CDR3 is TGTGCCAGCGGTAGTACTACAGACTATGGCTACACCTTC. It codes for CASGSTTDYGYTF.

The chain employs TRBV12-3 or TRBV12-4 and TRBJ1-5, with a weak D call TRBD1 (6 bases). This CDR3 comprises 15 residues. Trimming took off 5 bases at V and 4 bases at J, with 15 bases between the two ends. CDR3 DNA: TGTGCCAGCAGTCCAAGCCGGACAGAGAATCAGCCCCAGCATTTT. It yields the protein CASSPSRTENQPQHF.

This clonotype was found many times. The DNA of the CDR3 is TGTGCCACCGTGGGAGTGTCAGATACGCAGTATTTT. This gives the protein CATVGVSDTQYF. The V gene is TRBV7-2, the J gene TRBJ2-3; maybe TRBD2 (5 bases). V was shortened by 10 bases and J by 4 bases, with 12 bases between the two germline ends. CDR3 length: 12 amino acids. Germline CDR1 and CDR2: SGHTA and FQGNSA.

Written as DNA, the CDR3 is TGTGCCAGCAGTAAACGGACAGTCTCCTACGAGCAGTACTTC. It specifies CASSKRTVSYEQYF. The chain combines TRBV6-2 or TRBV6-3 with TRBJ2-7; TRBD1 is a possible D gene (6 bases). The CDR3 contains 14 residues. Germline-derived CDR1 and CDR2 are MNHEY and SVGEGT. V dropped 5 bases and J dropped 0 bases, with 11 bases sitting between them.

This clonotype was seen ten or more times. The rearrangement links TRBV6-1 to TRBJ2-5; TRBD1 matches at 7 bases. The V gene end was trimmed by 3 bases and the J gene end by 4 bases; junction bases not matched to a gene: 5. The CDR3 runs to 14 residues. From germline, CDR1 is MNHNS and CDR2 SASEGT. CDR3 amino acids: CASSETGRGETQYF. CDR3 coding DNA: TGTGCCAGCAGTGAGACAGGGCGAGGAGAGACCCAGTACTTC.

V usage is TRBV10-3 and J usage is TRBJ2-3; D gene ambiguous. Germline V gene lookup returns CDR1 ENHRY and CDR2 SYGVKD. The CDR3 has 13 residues. V was pared by 6 bases and J by 0 bases, with 7 bases between. CDR3 bases: TGTGCCATCAGATCTACAAGCACAGATACGCAGTATTTT. Translated: CAIRSTSTDTQYF.